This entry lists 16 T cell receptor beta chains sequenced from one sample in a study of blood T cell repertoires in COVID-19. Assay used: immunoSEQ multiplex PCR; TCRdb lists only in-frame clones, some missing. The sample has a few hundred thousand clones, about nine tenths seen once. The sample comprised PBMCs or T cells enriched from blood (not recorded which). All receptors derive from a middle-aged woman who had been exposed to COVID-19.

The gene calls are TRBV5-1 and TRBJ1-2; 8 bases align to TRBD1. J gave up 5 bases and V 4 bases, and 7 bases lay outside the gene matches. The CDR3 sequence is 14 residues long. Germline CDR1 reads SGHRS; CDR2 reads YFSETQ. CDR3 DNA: TGCGCCAGCAGCCCCGACGGGACAGGATATGGCTACACCTTC. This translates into CASSPDGTGYGYTF.

CDR3 protein: CAISDSGTGDYGYTF. The CDR3, as DNA: TGTGCCATCAGTGATTCCGGGACAGGGGACTATGGCTACACCTTC. The chain has TRBV10-3 and TRBJ1-2; 10 bases are a match to TRBD1. V gave up 3 bases and J gave up 3 bases; unmatched junction bases: 4. Germline CDR1 is ENHRY and CDR2 is SYGVKD. The CDR3 is made up of 15 amino acids.

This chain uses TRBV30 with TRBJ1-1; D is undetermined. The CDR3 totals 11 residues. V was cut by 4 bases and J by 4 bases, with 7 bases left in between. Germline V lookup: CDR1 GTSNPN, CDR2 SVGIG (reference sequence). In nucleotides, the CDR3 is TGTGCCTGGATTTCGGTCACTGAAGCTTTCTTT. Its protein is CAWISVTEAFF.

The CDR3 DNA reads TGTGCCAGCAGCTTTCTGGGGGCTCAGCCCCAGCATTTT. This encodes CASSFLGAQPQHF. The chain is built from TRBV5-6 and TRBJ1-5; perhaps TRBD1 as D (6 bases). Trimming left V 2 bases short and J 6 bases short, with 9 bases between. CDR3 length equals 13 residues. CDR1 is SGHDT and CDR2 is YYEEEE in the germline V gene.

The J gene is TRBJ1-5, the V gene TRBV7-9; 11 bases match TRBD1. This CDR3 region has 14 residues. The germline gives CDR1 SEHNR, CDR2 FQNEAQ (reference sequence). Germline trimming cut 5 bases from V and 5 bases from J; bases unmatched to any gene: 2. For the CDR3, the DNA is TGTGCCAGCAGCCGGGACAGGGGGGATCAGCCCCAGCATTTT. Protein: CASSRDRGDQPQHF.

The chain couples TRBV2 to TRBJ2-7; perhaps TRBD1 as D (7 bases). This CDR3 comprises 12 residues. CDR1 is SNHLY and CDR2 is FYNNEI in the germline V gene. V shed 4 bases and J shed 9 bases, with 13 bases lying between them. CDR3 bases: TGTGCCAGCAGTGCCGCGGGGACAGCGCAGTACTTC. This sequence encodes CASSAAGTAQYF. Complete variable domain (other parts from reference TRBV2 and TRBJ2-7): EPEVTQTPSHQVTQMGQEVILRCVPISNHLYFYWYRQILGQKVEFLVSFYNNEISEKSEIFDDQFSVERPDGSNFTLKIRSTKLEDSAMYFCASSAAGTAQYFGPGTRLTVT.

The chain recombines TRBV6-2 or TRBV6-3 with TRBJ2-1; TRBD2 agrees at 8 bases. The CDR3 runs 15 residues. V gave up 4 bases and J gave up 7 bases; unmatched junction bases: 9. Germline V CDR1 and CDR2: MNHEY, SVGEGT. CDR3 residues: CASSFSGNRGNEQFF. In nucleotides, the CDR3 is TGTGCCAGCAGTTTTAGCGGGAATAGAGGGAATGAGCAGTTCTTC.

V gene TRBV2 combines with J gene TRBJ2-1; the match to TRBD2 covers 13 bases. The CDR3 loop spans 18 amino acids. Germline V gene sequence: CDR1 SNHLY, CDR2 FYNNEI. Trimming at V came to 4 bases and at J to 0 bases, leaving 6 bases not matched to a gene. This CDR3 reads CASSGGLAGASSYNEQFF. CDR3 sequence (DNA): TGTGCCAGCAGTGGAGGACTAGCGGGGGCCAGCTCCTACAATGAGCAGTTCTTC.

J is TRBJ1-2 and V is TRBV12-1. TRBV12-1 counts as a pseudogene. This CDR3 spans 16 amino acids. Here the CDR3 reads CASSFDVQARRGGYTF. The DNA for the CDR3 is TGTGCCAGCAGCTTTGATGTCCAGGCCCGGCGGGGTGGCTACACCTTC.

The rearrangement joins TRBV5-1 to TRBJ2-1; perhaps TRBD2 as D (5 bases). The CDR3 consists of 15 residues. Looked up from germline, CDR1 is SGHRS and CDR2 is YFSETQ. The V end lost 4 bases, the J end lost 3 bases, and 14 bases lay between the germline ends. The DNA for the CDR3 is TGCGCCAGCAGCATGACGAGGGCGCGCTACAATGAGCAGTTCTTC. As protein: CASSMTRARYNEQFF.

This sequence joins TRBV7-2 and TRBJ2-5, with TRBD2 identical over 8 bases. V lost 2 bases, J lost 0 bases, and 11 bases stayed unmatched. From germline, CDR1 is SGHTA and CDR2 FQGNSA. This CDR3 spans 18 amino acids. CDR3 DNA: TGTGCCAGCAGCTTAAGGGCGGGAGGTCCTGTGTACCAAGAGACCCAGTACTTC. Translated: CASSLRAGGPVYQETQYF.

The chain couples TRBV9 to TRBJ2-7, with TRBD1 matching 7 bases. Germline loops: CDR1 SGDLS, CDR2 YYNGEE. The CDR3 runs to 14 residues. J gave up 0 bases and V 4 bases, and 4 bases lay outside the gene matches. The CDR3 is CASSSDRDSYEQYF. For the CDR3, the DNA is TGTGCCAGCAGCTCCGACAGGGACTCCTACGAGCAGTACTTC.

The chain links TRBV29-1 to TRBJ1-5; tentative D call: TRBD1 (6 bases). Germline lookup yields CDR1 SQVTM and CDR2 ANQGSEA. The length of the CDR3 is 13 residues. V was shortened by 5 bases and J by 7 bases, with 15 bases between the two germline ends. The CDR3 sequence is CSVLGGAGQPQHF. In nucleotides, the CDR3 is TGCAGCGTTTTGGGGGGGGCGGGGCAGCCCCAGCATTTT.

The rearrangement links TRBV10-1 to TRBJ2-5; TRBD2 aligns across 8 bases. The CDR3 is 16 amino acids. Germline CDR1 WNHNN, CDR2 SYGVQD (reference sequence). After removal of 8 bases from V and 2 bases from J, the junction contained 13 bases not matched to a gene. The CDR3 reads CASSKGSGLAQETQYF. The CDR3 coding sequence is TGCGCCAGCTCCAAAGGTTCTGGACTAGCTCAAGAGACCCAGTACTTC.

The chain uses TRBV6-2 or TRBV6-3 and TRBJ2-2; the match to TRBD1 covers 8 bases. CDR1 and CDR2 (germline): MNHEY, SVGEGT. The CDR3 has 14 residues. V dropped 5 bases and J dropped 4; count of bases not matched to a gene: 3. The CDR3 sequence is CASSRTGTTGELFF. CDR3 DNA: TGTGCCAGCAGTCGGACAGGGACCACCGGGGAGCTGTTTTTT.

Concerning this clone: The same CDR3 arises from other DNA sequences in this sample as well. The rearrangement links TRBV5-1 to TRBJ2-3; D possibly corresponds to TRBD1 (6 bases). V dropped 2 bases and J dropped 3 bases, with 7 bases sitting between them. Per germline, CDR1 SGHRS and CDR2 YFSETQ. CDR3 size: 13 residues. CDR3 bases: TGCGCCAGCAGCTTCCAGGGGACAGATACGCAGTATTTT. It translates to CASSFQGTDTQYF.